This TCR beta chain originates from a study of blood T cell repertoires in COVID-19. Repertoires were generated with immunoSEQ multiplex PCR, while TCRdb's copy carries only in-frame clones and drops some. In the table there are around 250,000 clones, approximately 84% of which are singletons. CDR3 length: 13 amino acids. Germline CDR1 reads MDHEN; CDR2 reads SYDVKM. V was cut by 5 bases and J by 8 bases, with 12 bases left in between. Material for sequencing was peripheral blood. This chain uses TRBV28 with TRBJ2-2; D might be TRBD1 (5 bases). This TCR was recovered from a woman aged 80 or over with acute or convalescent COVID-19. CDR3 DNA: TGTGCCAGCAGTCCATCCAGGGCTGGGGAGCTGTTTTTT. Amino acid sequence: CASSPSRAGELFF.